The 22 T cell receptor beta chains below were found in one sample sequenced in a study of cytomegalovirus exposure and HLA in healthy donors. A multiplex PCR was run with 60 Vbeta primers and 13 Jbeta primers. Data came from immunoSEQ multiplex PCR; TCRdb stores just in-frame clones and leaves some out. The sample gives roughly 150,000 clones, approximately 83% of which show up once; 3.1% is in the top ten. The sequenced sample consisted of PBMCs. These receptors were obtained from a male donor in good health and CMV-seronegative.

The chain joins TRBV6-5 to TRBJ2-1, with D possibly TRBD2 on 5 matching bases. Germline-derived CDR1 and CDR2 are MNHEY and SVGAGI. Trimming stripped 2 bases from V and 7 bases from J, with 18 bases between. The CDR3 is 16 amino acids. The CDR3 region has the DNA TGTGCCAGCAGTTACAACTCCTTACTAGGAACGAATGAGCAGTTCTTC. Amino acid sequence: CASSYNSLLGTNEQFF.

The V and J genes are TRBV19 and TRBJ2-2; D may be TRBD2 (5 bases). The CDR3 is 14 amino acids. Germline V gives CDR1 LNHDA, CDR2 SQIVND (reference sequence). Trimming cost V 1 base and J 4 bases, with 7 bases left between them. The CDR3 DNA follows: TGTGCCAGTAGTATAGGACTATCCACCGGGGAGCTGTTTTTT. Protein product: CASSIGLSTGELFF. The full variable domain, with the rest looked up from reference TRBV19 and TRBJ2-2, is DGGITQSPKYLFRKEGQNVTLSCEQNLNHDAMYWYRQDPGQGLRLIYYSQIVNDFQKGDIAEGYSVSREKKESFPLTVTSAQKNPTAFYLCASSIGLSTGELFFGEGSRLTVL.

This clone came up once. This rearrangement joins TRBV5-1 to TRBJ1-5; tentative D call: TRBD1 (6 bases). This CDR3 region has 15 residues. Germline V gene data show CDR1 as SGHRS and CDR2 as YFSETQ. The V gene lost 4 bases and the J gene lost 2 bases, with 13 bases spanning the gap. The CDR3 region is CASSPIAGGNQPQHF. The CDR3 region has the DNA TGCGCCAGCAGCCCAATCGCAGGGGGCAATCAGCCCCAGCATTTT.

DNA of the CDR3: TGTGCCAGCAGCGTAGAGTTGGCGGGAACCCCTAAAGAGCAGTACTTC. Protein sequence: CASSVELAGTPKEQYF. The chain employs TRBV9 and TRBJ2-7, with a weak D call TRBD2 (6 bases). CDR1 SGDLS and CDR2 YYNGEE come from the germline V gene. Trimming cost V 0 bases and J 7 bases, with 20 bases left between them. This CDR3 contains 16 residues.

The rearrangement uses TRBV19 and TRBJ2-7, with D tentatively TRBD1 (6 bases). This CDR3 contains 14 residues. Trimming pared 5 bases from V and 1 base from J, leaving 12 bases between. Germline V gives CDR1 LNHDA, CDR2 SQIVND (reference sequence). The CDR3 DNA reads as TGTGCCAGTAGTTACCCTGGACAGTCCTACGAGCAGTACTTC. This encodes CASSYPGQSYEQYF.

The sample holds one count of this clone. The chain carries TRBV11-2 and TRBJ1-3, with D possibly matching TRBD1 (6 bases). This CDR3 has 17 residues. The germline V gene has CDR1 SGHAT and CDR2 FQNNGV. Trimming cost V 4 bases and J 1 base, with 17 bases left between them. The CDR3 is CASSSSVNRVSGNTIYF. The CDR3, as DNA: TGTGCCAGCAGCTCCTCGGTAAACAGGGTTTCTGGAAACACCATATATTTT.

The rearrangement uses TRBV28 and TRBJ1-5; 7 bases map to TRBD1. V gave up 7 bases and J gave up 9 bases; unmatched junction bases: 9. CDR1 is MDHEN and CDR2 is SYDVKM in the germline V gene. The CDR3 length is 13 residues. The CDR3 bases are TGTGCCAGCACCTCACAGGGGACACGGCCCCAGCATTTT. Protein: CASTSQGTRPQHF.

Comment on this clone: The same CDR3 arises from other DNA sequences in this sample as well. V gene TRBV30 combines with J gene TRBJ2-5, with D perhaps matching TRBD1 (6 bases). The CDR3 contains 11 residues. Per germline, CDR1 GTSNPN and CDR2 SVGIG (reference sequence). CDR3 region: CAWGQQETQYF. As DNA, the CDR3 is TGTGCGTGGGGGCAGCAAGAGACCCAGTACTTC.

The chain links TRBV30 to TRBJ2-3; 10 nucleotides match TRBD2. This CDR3 has 14 amino acids. V lost 3 bases to trimming and J lost 4 bases; unmatched junction nucleotides: 4. Germline V gene lookup returns CDR1 GTSNPN and CDR2 SVGIG (reference sequence). This CDR3 reads CAWRLAGSADTQYF. As DNA, the CDR3 is TGTGCCTGGAGACTAGCGGGATCCGCAGATACGCAGTATTTT.

V is TRBV15 and J is TRBJ1-5, with 8 bases fitting TRBD1. V dropped 5 bases and J dropped 6; count of bases not matched to a gene: 12. The CDR3 contains 16 residues. CDR1 LNHNV and CDR2 YYDKDF come from the germline V gene (reference sequence). The CDR3 here is CATSPQDREGSQPQHF. The DNA of the CDR3 is TGTGCCACCAGCCCTCAGGACAGGGAGGGCTCTCAGCCCCAGCATTTT.

This clone was recorded only once. This chain uses TRBV28 with TRBJ1-1; perhaps TRBD1 as D (6 bases). The CDR3 is made up of 14 amino acids. Trimming removed 5 bases from V and 6 bases from J, with 16 bases in between. Germline CDR1 and CDR2: MDHEN and SYDVKM. The CDR3 loop is CASSEQGGTAEAFF. CDR3 nucleotides: TGTGCCAGCAGTGAACAGGGAGGGACGGCTGAAGCTTTCTTT.

The chain employs TRBV7-5 and TRBJ1-2; TRBD1, the table's D call, was not compared with the DNA. TRBV7-5 is noted as a pseudogene. There are 19 residues in the CDR3. As DNA, the CDR3 is TGTGCCAGAAGCCCGACGAGAGACAGGGGGCGCGGTCGTTTGGATGGCTACACCTTC. Amino acid sequence: CARSPTRDRGRGRLDGYTF.

Details on this clone: This same CDR3 is encoded by further DNA sequences in the sample. This rearrangement joins TRBV7-8 to TRBJ1-2, with a weak D call TRBD1 (5 bases). Trimming took 6 bases from V and 8 from J, leaving 22 bases between them. Per the germline V gene, CDR1 is SGHVS and CDR2 is FQNEAQ. This CDR3 spans 15 amino acids. CDR3 nucleotides: TGTGCCAGCAGTCCTAGGGGCGCCCAGGGAGGCGGCTACACCTTC. As protein: CASSPRGAQGGGYTF.

DNA of the CDR3: TGTGCCAGCAGCTCCGGGACAGGGCCAGACGGCTACACCTTC. Its translation is CASSSGTGPDGYTF. The rearrangement uses TRBV7-3 and TRBJ1-2, with 9 bases that match TRBD1. V was pared by 4 bases and J by 8 bases, with 8 bases of the junction left unmatched. The germline CDR1 and CDR2 sequences are SGHTA and FQGTGA. This CDR3 has 14 residues.

The chain links TRBV4-2 to TRBJ2-1, with 7 bases matching TRBD2. The CDR3 spans 16 residues. Germline-derived CDR1 and CDR2 are LGHNA and YNFKEQ. The trim removed 1 base at V and 0 bases at J, leaving 3 bases unmatched. The CDR3: CASSQGSGASYNEQFF. In DNA, the CDR3 is TGTGCCAGCAGCCAAGGGAGCGGGGCCTCCTACAATGAGCAGTTCTTC.

In this sample, this clone turned up once. CDR3 region: CASSSGTANEAFF. The CDR3 nucleotides read TGTGCCAGCAGCTCTGGGACAGCTAATGAAGCTTTCTTT. V and J are TRBV6-1 and TRBJ1-1; 7 nucleotides match TRBD1. The CDR3 extends over 13 amino acids. Per the germline V gene, CDR1 is MNHNS and CDR2 is SASEGT. The V segment lost 6 bases and the J segment 7 bases; nucleotides outside the gene matches: 8.

This rearrangement joins TRBV4-1 to TRBJ2-3; 7 bases line up with TRBD2. The germline gives CDR1 MGHRA, CDR2 YSYEKL. This CDR3 spans 17 amino acids. Trimming cost V 1 base and J 1 base; bases outside gene matches: 8. The CDR3 sequence: CASSQVESGARTDTQYF. The CDR3 nucleotides read TGCGCCAGCAGCCAAGTCGAGAGCGGGGCCCGCACAGATACGCAGTATTTT.

The chain employs TRBV7-2 and TRBJ2-7; TRBD1 agrees at 7 bases. After removal of 5 bases from V and 4 bases from J, the junction contained 14 bases not matched to a gene. The CDR3 consists of 16 residues. In germline, CDR1 is SGHTA, CDR2 FQGNSA. The CDR3 region is CASSPSLGQSNYEQYF. The CDR3 nucleotides read TGTGCCAGCAGCCCTTCTTTGGGACAGAGTAATTACGAGCAGTACTTC.

The gene calls are TRBV30 and TRBJ1-2; D uncertain. Germline V gene data show CDR1 as GTSNPN and CDR2 as SVGIG (reference sequence). This CDR3 has 13 residues. Trimming took off 5 bases at V and 4 bases at J, with 14 bases between the two ends. CDR3 loop: CAWFRTRSYGYTF. The CDR3 coding sequence is TGTGCCTGGTTCCGAACCCGGTCCTATGGCTACACCTTC.

V usage is TRBV7-8 and J usage is TRBJ2-5; 7 bases align to TRBD1. The CDR3 is 16 amino acids. After removal of 1 base from V and 5 bases from J, the junction contained 10 bases not matched to a gene. CDR1 and CDR2 from the germline V gene are SGHVS and FQNEAQ. DNA of the CDR3: TGTGCCAGCAGCTTAGTGGTTGACAGGGTAAAGGAGACCCAGTACTTC. Amino acids: CASSLVVDRVKETQYF.

This sequence joins TRBV5-1 and TRBJ2-3, with 8 bases fitting TRBD1. The CDR3 sequence is 17 residues long. J gave up 2 bases and V 0 bases, and 8 bases lay outside the gene matches. Germline V gives CDR1 SGHRS, CDR2 YFSETQ. The CDR3 reads CASSLGALTGATDTQYF. The CDR3 DNA sequence: TGCGCCAGCAGCTTGGGAGCATTGACAGGGGCCACAGATACGCAGTATTTT. Drawing the rest from reference TRBV5-1 and TRBJ2-3, the complete variable domain is KAGVTQTPRYLIKTRGQQVTLSCSPISGHRSVSWYQQTPGQGLQFLFEYFSETQRNKGNFPGRFSGRQFSNSRSEMNVSTLELGDSALYLCASSLGALTGATDTQYFGPGTRLTVL.

Concerning this clone itself: The sample has other DNA sequences that encode this CDR3 too. The rearrangement uses TRBV15 and TRBJ1-2; 7 nucleotides match TRBD1. Germline CDR1 LNHNV, CDR2 YYDKDF (reference sequence). CDR3 length: 17 amino acids. V lost 3 bases and J lost 3; bases outside the gene matches: 13. The CDR3, as DNA: TGTGCCACCAGCAGTAGCAGAAACAGGGGTCCGGACTATGGCTACACCTTC. This gives the protein CATSSSRNRGPDYGYTF.